The clone carrying this TCR beta chain was counted between two and nine times. Each cDNA got a UMI-containing oligo ligated at its 3' end. An equimolar mix of RC1.1 and RC1.2 primed the beta chain across TRBC1 and TRBC2. MiXCR was run by TCRdb on the UMI-ligation and nested PCR reads, yielding one entry per CDR3 protein. The sample includes roughly 51,000 distinct CDR3 sequences, approximately 13% of them seen just once. This record comes from a study of quantifying T cell responses using KT2 cells. Study context: Reverse transcription used primers in the TCR alpha and beta constant regions. Under optimum conditions, T4 ligation efficiency was estimated at more than 8%.

Known numbers of the T cell clone KT2 were added to PBMC. With 5 bases removed from V and 2 bases from J, the gap between germline ends came to 11 bases. CDR1 is SEHNR and CDR2 is FQNEAQ in the germline V gene (reference sequence). This CDR3 is built from 14 residues. The chain recombines TRBV7-9 with TRBJ2-3; possible D gene TRBD2, 6 bases. The sequence came from a human donor. Input material: PBMCs spiked with cells of the T cell clone KT2. The chain's CDR3 is CASSQGLYTDTQYF. CDR3 nucleotides: TGTGCCAGCAGCCAGGGACTTTACACAGATACGCAGTATTTT.